The entry that follows covers one T cell receptor (beta chain) sequence. This sample is drawn from a study of blood T cell repertoires in COVID-19. Study overall: From the United States, Italy and Spain came samples of acute and convalescent COVID-19. PBMCs, B-cell-depleted T cells, or T cells were the source of the cDNA or gDNA that made up the material.

Under the authors' procedure: Reference gene primer amplification gave nucleated cell count estimates. Sequencing was performed with immunoSEQ multiplex PCR; in TCRdb, only in-frame clones are kept and a portion is missing. The V and J calls and the clone size are those of that table, but D and trimming were determined from the DNA. The sample has about 84,000 clones, about 95% seen once. Between the trimmed V and J ends, which lost 0 bases and 1 base, there was a span of 13 bases. Germline CDR1 reads LNHNV; CDR2 reads YYDKDF (reference sequence). This CDR3 contains 16 residues. The rearrangement links TRBV15 to TRBJ2-7; weak D call: TRBD2 (6 bases). The clonotype comes from a human donor with active COVID-19. The donor label of this sample is uncertain. The sequenced sample consisted of peripheral blood. CDR3 residues: CATSRDGRGDSYEQYF. The CDR3 nucleotides are TGTGCCACCAGCAGAGATGGGCGGGGCGATTCCTACGAGCAGTACTTC.